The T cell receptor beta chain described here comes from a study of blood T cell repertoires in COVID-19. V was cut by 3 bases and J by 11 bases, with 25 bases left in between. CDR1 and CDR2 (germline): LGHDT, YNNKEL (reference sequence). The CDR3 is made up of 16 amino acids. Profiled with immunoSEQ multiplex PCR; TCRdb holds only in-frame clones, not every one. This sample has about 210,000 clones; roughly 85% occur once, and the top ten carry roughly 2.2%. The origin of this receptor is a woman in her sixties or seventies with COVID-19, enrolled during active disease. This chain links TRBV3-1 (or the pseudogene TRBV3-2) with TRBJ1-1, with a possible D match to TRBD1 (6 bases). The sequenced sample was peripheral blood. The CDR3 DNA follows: TGTGCCAGCAGCCACCCAGGGGCCGCCGGGTACGCCAATGCTTTCTTT. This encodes CASSHPGAAGYANAFF.